The 24 T cell receptor beta chains below were found in one sample sequenced in a study of Tregs in tolerant kidney transplant recipients (dated by TCRdb to the late 2010s). The method was the immunoSEQ multiplex PCR assay. Here the immuneACCESS table is served through TCRdb, limited to in-frame sequences with V and J called. Missing clones are a known gap in these copies; in checked studies unresolved V genes cover under half, and the rest lacks a known reason. The sample yields some 50,000 clones; roughly 87% were counted once. 15% to 17% of the sample comes from the top ten. The transplants used related donors along with nonmyeloablative bone marrow transplantation, and in the human trials mixed chimerism was transient. The sample in question was CD8+ T cells from blood (PBMCs), obtained 12 months after the transplant. The receptors originated from a human patient who received a combined kidney and bone marrow transplant. After a transplant, certain T cells may trace back to the graft donor.

This clone occurred a few times. The chain links TRBV5-4 to TRBJ1-4, with D possibly matching TRBD1 (5 bases). Trimming removed 7 bases at V and 6 bases at J, with 10 bases between. The length of the CDR3 is 12 residues. Germline lookup yields CDR1 SGHNT and CDR2 YYREEE (reference sequence). The CDR3 sequence is CASPGGDEKLFF. Written as DNA, the CDR3 is TGTGCCAGCCCCGGGGGGGATGAAAAACTGTTTTTT.

The rearrangement joins TRBV10-3 to TRBJ2-5; TRBD2 agrees at 12 bases. The J call may not be correct, given that the DNA end is closer to TRBJ2-7. The CDR3 covers 15 residues. Germline values: CDR1 ENHRY, CDR2 SYGVKD. The CDR3 protein is CAIRETSGGTYEQYF. CDR3 DNA: TGTGCCATCAGAGAAACTAGCGGGGGGACCTACGAGCAGTACTTC.

The chain has TRBV7-2 and TRBJ1-2; D is ambiguous. This CDR3 is built from 17 residues. CDR1 is SGHTA, CDR2 FQGNSA, per germline. V lost 5 bases, J lost 4 bases, and 23 bases lay in between. The CDR3 sequence is CASSGGSGDGKTYGYTF. CDR3 in DNA: TGTGCCAGCAGCGGAGGAAGCGGAGACGGAAAGACCTATGGCTACACCTTC.

This rearrangement joins TRBV7-8 to TRBJ1-2; 7 bases line up with TRBD1. V gave up 1 base and J gave up 6 bases; unmatched junction bases: 17. There are 18 residues in the CDR3. In germline, CDR1 is SGHVS, CDR2 FQNEAQ. CDR3 residues: CASSLGPSPGQRMNGYTF. In DNA, the CDR3 is TGTGCCAGCAGCTTAGGGCCCTCTCCGGGACAGCGAATGAATGGCTACACCTTC.

The chain links TRBV7-9 to TRBJ1-5, with a weak D call TRBD1 (6 bases). CDR3 length: 18 amino acids. CDR1 is SEHNR, CDR2 FQNEAQ, per germline (reference sequence). The ends were cut back, 2 bases at V and 6 bases at J, with 23 bases in the middle. For the CDR3, the DNA is TGTGCCAGCAGCTTAACGGCTCAGGGGACATCGCCCAGTCAGCCCCAGCATTTT. It is translated as CASSLTAQGTSPSQPQHF.

The count of this clone is one. This CDR3 is CASSQDRAYEQYF. The CDR3 DNA reads as TGCGCCAGCAGCCAGGACAGAGCCTACGAGCAGTACTTC. The V and J genes are TRBV5-1 and TRBJ2-7, with D tentatively TRBD1 (6 bases). Germline lookup yields CDR1 SGHRS and CDR2 YFSETQ. V lost 4 bases, J lost 2 bases, and 10 bases lay in between. The CDR3 totals 13 residues.

This clone appeared once. The rearrangement uses TRBV4-2 and TRBJ2-5; D not certain. The closer fit of TRBJ2-7 to the DNA end suggests the J call may be wrong. The CDR3 totals 14 residues. CDR1 and CDR2 (germline): LGHNA, YNFKEQ. The CDR3 nucleotides are TGTGCCAGCAGCCAGCTACTCCACGCCTACGAGCAGTACTTC. Its protein is CASSQLLHAYEQYF.

This chain links TRBV29-1 with TRBJ2-7, with D tentatively TRBD2 (5 bases). The CDR3 runs 13 residues. Germline-derived CDR1 and CDR2 are SQVTM and ANQGSEA. V was pared by 2 bases and J by 2 bases, with 10 bases between. The CDR3 DNA follows: TGCAGCGTTGAATCCCGGGATCCCTACGAGCAGTACTTC. Encoded protein: CSVESRDPYEQYF.

Only one count was recorded for this clone. The chain combines TRBV27 with TRBJ2-2; D unresolved. Looked up from germline, CDR1 is MNHEY and CDR2 is SMNVEV (reference sequence). The length of the CDR3 is 15 residues. V was trimmed by 7 bases and J by 4 bases, leaving 16 bases between them. The CDR3 DNA follows: TGTGCCAGCAACCCCGTGGGCAGTCCCACCGGGGAGCTGTTTTTT. Protein sequence: CASNPVGSPTGELFF.

V is TRBV12-2 and J is TRBJ2-3; TRBD2 is taken as the D call from the table, unchecked against the DNA. TRBV12-2 is a pseudogene segment. The CDR3 consists of 15 residues. The CDR3: CASRFSRKSPDTQYF. The CDR3 DNA sequence: TGTGCAAGTCGCTTTTCTAGAAAATCTCCAGATACGCAGTATTTT.

V and J are TRBV10-3 and TRBJ1-1; 8 bases agree with TRBD1. This CDR3 contains 15 residues. Trimming removed 7 bases from V and 7 bases from J; junction bases left unmatched: 14. The germline CDR1 and CDR2 sequences are ENHRY and SYGVKD. The CDR3: CAITSPDRGGGEAFF. The CDR3 DNA follows: TGTGCCATCACTTCCCCCGACAGGGGAGGGGGTGAAGCTTTCTTT.

The chain joins TRBV19 to TRBJ2-3, with D possibly matching TRBD1 (6 bases). The CDR3 spans 14 residues. Germline V lookup: CDR1 LNHDA, CDR2 SQIVND (reference sequence). V was pared by 8 bases and J by 4 bases, with 16 bases between. CDR3 sequence: CASHETGWADTQYF. CDR3 DNA sequence: TGTGCCAGTCACGAGACAGGTTGGGCAGATACGCAGTATTTT.

This chain connects TRBV27 to TRBJ2-2, with D possibly matching TRBD2 (5 bases). The CDR3 contains 13 residues. V was shortened by 7 bases and J by 6 bases, with 12 bases between the two germline ends. Germline V gives CDR1 MNHEY, CDR2 SMNVEV (reference sequence). The CDR3: CASTYSGSGELFF. CDR3 nucleotide sequence: TGTGCCAGCACCTACTCGGGGTCCGGGGAGCTGTTTTTT.

With regard to this clone: This sample also contains other DNA sequences that code for the same CDR3. The CDR3 reads CASSIRQGDNSPLHF. The CDR3 DNA reads TGTGCCAGCAGCATAAGACAGGGAGATAATTCACCCCTCCACTTT. The chain employs TRBV21-1 and TRBJ1-6; the DNA was not used to check the table's D call, TRBD1. TRBV21-1 corresponds to a pseudogene. The CDR3 totals 15 residues.

The V call is TRBV19, the J call TRBJ2-7, with a possible D match to TRBD1 (5 bases). Germline assignment: CDR1 LNHDA and CDR2 SQIVND (reference sequence). Trimming took 2 bases from V and 2 from J, leaving 10 bases between them. This CDR3 has 14 amino acids. This chain's CDR3 is CASSIQGMTYEQYF. The CDR3 bases are TGTGCCAGTAGTATACAGGGTATGACCTACGAGCAGTACTTC.

The rearrangement links TRBV5-1 to TRBJ1-4; a possible D gene is TRBD1 (6 bases). Germline CDR1 reads SGHRS; CDR2 reads YFSETQ. This CDR3 comprises 14 residues. The V gene lost 3 bases and the J gene lost 4 bases, with 10 bases spanning the gap. The CDR3 DNA reads as TGCGCCAGCAGCTCGGACAGCTTTAATGAAAAACTGTTTTTT. It translates to CASSSDSFNEKLFF.

V usage is TRBV4-3 and J usage is TRBJ2-7, with 7 bases fitting TRBD1. The CDR3 sequence is 16 residues long. Germline CDR1 and CDR2: LGHNA and YSLEER. Unmatched junction bases numbered 12, after V lost 0 bases and J lost 7 bases. The CDR3 DNA reads TGCGCCAGCAGCCAAGATAGGGGGACAGAACATGAAGAGCAGTACTTC. This sequence encodes CASSQDRGTEHEEQYF.

The chain combines TRBV4-2 with TRBJ2-7; a weak D match, TRBD1 (6 bases). The ends were cut back, 4 bases at V and 3 bases at J, with 10 bases in the middle. Per germline, CDR1 LGHNA and CDR2 YNFKEQ. CDR3 length: 13 amino acids. The CDR3: CASSLRTDYEQYF. The CDR3, as DNA: TGTGCCAGCAGCCTCCGGACAGACTACGAGCAGTACTTC.

CDR3 residues: CASSLGRGTESNQPQHF. As DNA, the CDR3 is TGTGCCAGCAGCTTGGGCAGGGGGACCGAGAGCAATCAGCCCCAGCATTTT. The chain combines TRBV5-6 with TRBJ1-5; the match to TRBD1 covers 7 bases. Per germline, CDR1 SGHDT and CDR2 YYEEEE. V lost 0 bases to trimming and J lost 1 base; unmatched junction nucleotides: 7. The length of the CDR3 is 17 residues.

V usage is TRBV4-1 and J usage is TRBJ2-1, with D unresolved. Per germline, CDR1 MGHRA and CDR2 YSYEKL. The CDR3 sequence is 13 residues long. Trimming left V 4 bases short and J 6 bases short, with 10 bases between. This CDR3 is CASSRFPGNEQFF. Written as DNA, the CDR3 is TGCGCCAGCAGCCGGTTTCCGGGCAATGAGCAGTTCTTC.

This chain links TRBV4-2 with TRBJ2-1; TRBD2 matches at 7 bases. Germline V gene data show CDR1 as LGHNA and CDR2 as YNFKEQ. The CDR3 is 16 amino acids. The junction had 8 bases not matched to a gene; V was cut back by 0 bases and J by 6 bases. The CDR3 DNA reads TGTGCCAGCAGCCAAGAGATCCTAGCGGAGGGCAATGAGCAGTTCTTC. It yields the protein CASSQEILAEGNEQFF.

The chain combines TRBV7-9 with TRBJ2-3, with 7 bases identical to TRBD2. Germline V CDR1 and CDR2: SEHNR, FQNEAQ (reference sequence). Trimming cost V 5 bases and J 3 bases; bases outside gene matches: 8. The CDR3 extends over 15 amino acids. CDR3 in amino acids: CASSQVAGVTDTQYF. The CDR3 DNA sequence: TGTGCCAGCAGCCAAGTCGCGGGAGTGACAGATACGCAGTATTTT.

The V gene is TRBV9, the J gene TRBJ2-7; D not resolved. The ends were cut back, 2 bases at V and 3 bases at J, with 12 bases in the middle. Germline CDR1 SGDLS, CDR2 YYNGEE. The CDR3 loop spans 14 amino acids. The CDR3 coding sequence is TGTGCCAGCAGCGTGGGCAGGAATGACTACGAGCAGTACTTC. Its translation is CASSVGRNDYEQYF.

The chain joins TRBV28 to TRBJ1-2, with 7 positions matching TRBD1. V was pared by 9 bases and J by 0 bases, with 4 bases of the junction left unmatched. The CDR3 is 13 amino acids. The germline V gene encodes CDR1 MDHEN and CDR2 SYDVKM. The CDR3 protein is CASTGTANYGYTF. The CDR3 DNA is TGTGCCAGTACCGGGACAGCTAACTATGGCTACACCTTC.